This T cell receptor (beta chain) derives from a study of monozygotic twins with inflammatory bowel disease. The CDR3 loop spans 13 amino acids. CDR1 and CDR2 (germline): SGHKS, YYEKEE (reference sequence). Both the TCRalpha cDNA and the TCRbeta cDNA were taken through two nested PCRs, lasting approximately 16 and 9 cycles. No DNA is given; TCRdb re-called the 5' RACE reads and lists each CDR3 protein once. The repertoire table contains roughly 150,000 distinct CDR3 sequences. In regard to this clonotype: What it binds is not known.

Study-level points and caveats: With inverse Simpson as the measure, TCRbeta diversity was lower in IBD patients than in healthy co-twins.

The rearrangement uses TRBV5-5 and TRBJ1-6. The specimen sequenced was blood. This clonotype was obtained from a human donor with ulcerative colitis or Crohn's disease, or a healthy co-twin of an affected twin (not recorded which). Here the CDR3 reads CASSRKWDSPLHF.